Sequencing of this T cell receptor beta chain was carried out in a study of blood T cell repertoires in COVID-19. The CDR3 has 13 amino acids. Trimming removed 4 bases from V and 8 bases from J, with 14 bases in between. Germline values: CDR1 SGHTA, CDR2 FQGNSA. Original handling: Using reference gene primer amplification, nucleated cell counts were estimated. The data were produced by immunoSEQ multiplex PCR, yet TCRdb's version contains in-frame clones alone and is incomplete. V, J and clone size are taken as reported in that table, and D and trimming were inferred from the DNA itself. Among approximately 110,000 clones, nearly 90% were seen once, and the ten largest hold around 8.4%.

The rearrangement uses TRBV7-2 and TRBJ1-2, with D perhaps TRBD1 (6 bases). Sequences were obtained from peripheral blood. This TCR derives from a woman between 65 and 79 years old who had recovered from COVID-19. Written as DNA, the CDR3 is TGTGCCAGCAGCTCCGCAGGGGCGCAAGGCTACACCTTC. This encodes CASSSAGAQGYTF.